Each of the 5 T cell receptor beta chains below was sequenced from the same sample in a study of T cell clones after liver transplantation. Data came from immunoSEQ multiplex PCR; TCRdb stores just in-frame clones and leaves some out. The sample includes tens of thousands of clones, less than 85% of them seen just once. This specimen was CD4+ T cells from blood, taken at the 22-month timepoint. Source of these receptors: a human patient who received a liver transplant. T cells may partly derive from the graft donor.

The gene calls are TRBV7-9 and TRBJ1-4; 8 nucleotides match TRBD1. The CDR3 is 15 residues long. J lost 4 bases, V lost 4 bases, and 5 bases had no gene match. The germline V gene has CDR1 SEHNR and CDR2 FQNEAQ (reference sequence). CDR3 sequence: CASSSGGLGNEKLFF. In DNA, the CDR3 is TGTGCCAGCAGCTCAGGGGGCCTTGGTAATGAAAAACTGTTTTTT.

The chain combines TRBV2 with TRBJ2-7, with TRBD2 as a possible D gene (6 bases). The CDR3 is made up of 11 amino acids. With 9 bases removed from V and 10 bases from J, the gap between germline ends came to 16 bases. Germline V gene lookup returns CDR1 SNHLY and CDR2 FYNNEI. This CDR3 is CASSLGTLQYF. The DNA for the CDR3 is TGTGCCAGTTCTCTTGGGACTCTTCAGTACTTC.

The genes are TRBV19 and TRBJ1-1, with D possibly matching TRBD1 (5 bases). V lost 7 bases, J lost 0 bases, and 9 bases lay in between. The CDR3 is 13 amino acids. Per the germline V gene, CDR1 is LNHDA and CDR2 is SQIVND (reference sequence). CDR3 residues: CASNEDMNTEAFF. The CDR3, as DNA: TGTGCCAGTAACGAGGACATGAACACTGAAGCTTTCTTT.

The V and J genes are TRBV19 and TRBJ1-1; D gene ambiguous. V shed 5 bases and J shed 3 bases, with 13 bases lying between them. This CDR3 comprises 14 residues. Looked up from germline, CDR1 is LNHDA and CDR2 is SQIVND (reference sequence). The CDR3 protein is CASSLGRPYTEAFF. The DNA of the CDR3 is TGTGCCAGTAGTCTTGGCAGGCCATACACTGAAGCTTTCTTT.

The chain recombines TRBV19 with TRBJ1-5; unclear D gene. The V gene's germline CDR1 is LNHDA and CDR2 SQIVND (reference sequence). The CDR3 has 13 residues. Between the trimmed V and J ends, which lost 2 bases and 4 bases, there was a span of 6 bases. The CDR3 reads CASSISDNQPQHF. Written as DNA, the CDR3 is TGTGCCAGTAGTATATCAGATAATCAGCCCCAGCATTTT.